Each of the 14 T cell receptor beta chains below was sequenced from the same sample in a study of blood T cell repertoires in COVID-19. Repertoires were generated with immunoSEQ multiplex PCR, while TCRdb's copy carries only in-frame clones and drops some. The data hold 65,000 to 90,000 clones, with 82% observed a single time. The specimen sequenced was peripheral blood. These receptors all stem from a woman aged 55 to 70 with acute or convalescent COVID-19.

This chain connects TRBV6-5 to TRBJ1-3; D gene ambiguous. CDR1 is MNHEY, CDR2 SVGAGI, per germline. The ends were cut back, 0 bases at V and 4 bases at J, with 13 bases in the middle. The CDR3 is 16 residues long. CDR3 loop: CASSYSLRSTGNTIYF. The CDR3 DNA is TGTGCCAGCAGTTACTCTCTCAGGTCAACAGGAAACACCATATATTTT.

The chain combines TRBV14 with TRBJ1-1; D may be TRBD1 (6 bases). The V end was cut by 5 bases, the J end by 0 bases, with 10 bases between. The CDR3 is 14 amino acids. Per germline, CDR1 SGHDN and CDR2 FVKESK. CDR3 sequence reads: CASSTGMMNTEAFF. As DNA, the CDR3 is TGTGCCAGCAGCACAGGGATGATGAACACTGAAGCTTTCTTT.

On this clone: This sample includes further DNA sequences coding for the same CDR3. The chain recombines TRBV7-9 with TRBJ1-6; D might be TRBD1 (5 bases). The germline V gene encodes CDR1 SEHNR and CDR2 FQNEAQ (reference sequence). The CDR3 sequence is 16 residues long. Trimming took 1 base from V and 4 from J, leaving 11 bases between them. The CDR3 loop is CASSLGQGFYNSPLHF. The CDR3 DNA reads as TGTGCCAGCAGCTTAGGGCAGGGTTTTTATAATTCACCCCTCCACTTT.

Remarks on this clone: Other nucleotide sequences in the sample specify the same CDR3. The chain has TRBV29-1 and TRBJ2-7, with a weak D call TRBD1 (5 bases). Per germline, CDR1 SQVTM and CDR2 ANQGSEA. V gave up 6 bases and J gave up 7 bases, with 16 bases separating them. CDR3 length: 12 amino acids. The CDR3 here is CSVRPGIYEQYF. CDR3 nucleotides: TGCAGCGTCCGGCCAGGGATCTATGAGCAGTACTTC.

The chain carries TRBV3-1 (or the pseudogene TRBV3-2) and TRBJ1-2, with D maybe TRBD1 (6 bases). Looked up from germline, CDR1 is LGHDT and CDR2 is YNNKEL (reference sequence). V was pared by 1 base and J by 4 bases, with 16 bases between. The CDR3 totals 16 residues. CDR3 bases: TGTGCCAGCAGCCAAGTCAGAGGCGGGGGGCTCTATGGCTACACCTTC. Its translation: CASSQVRGGGLYGYTF.

The gene calls are TRBV18 and TRBJ1-6, with a weak D call TRBD1 (6 bases). Trimming shortened V by 2 bases and J by 7 bases, and 9 bases separated the two germline ends. The V gene's germline CDR1 is KGHSH and CDR2 LQKENI. The CDR3 runs 14 residues. CDR3 nucleotides: TGTGCCAGCTCACCAGACAGGAAGAATTCACCCCTCCACTTT. Protein product: CASSPDRKNSPLHF.

The J gene is TRBJ1-4, the V gene TRBV20-1; D not resolved. Germline values: CDR1 DFQATT, CDR2 SNEGSKA (reference sequence). This CDR3 has 13 amino acids. The V and J ends lost 5 bases and 4 bases respectively, with 11 bases between them. CDR3 amino acids: CSARDGYNEKLFF. The CDR3, as DNA: TGCAGTGCTCGTGACGGGTATAATGAAAAACTGTTTTTT.

The gene calls are TRBV14 and TRBJ1-6; D is unclear. The V end was cut by 1 base, the J end by 5 bases, with 15 bases between. This CDR3 has 17 residues. Germline-derived CDR1 and CDR2 are SGHDN and FVKESK. Here the CDR3 DNA reads TGTGCCAGCAGCCAAGGAGGAGTGCTGCTTAATAATTCACCCCTCCACTTT. Its translation is CASSQGGVLLNNSPLHF.

J is TRBJ1-3 and V is TRBV19; 7 bases map to TRBD1. The V gene's germline CDR1 is LNHDA and CDR2 SQIVND (reference sequence). V dropped 7 bases and J dropped 0; count of bases not matched to a gene: 6. The CDR3 is made up of 15 amino acids. CDR3 DNA sequence: TGTGCCAGTATCCCCTGGACAGGCTCTGGAAACACCATATATTTT. Translated: CASIPWTGSGNTIYF.

This clone was recorded only once. This chain connects TRBV6-5 to TRBJ1-2; 9 bases are a match to TRBD1. The CDR3 has 13 residues. Unmatched junction bases numbered 6, after V lost 7 bases and J lost 6 bases. Germline CDR1 and CDR2: MNHEY and SVGAGI. The CDR3: CASKGQGGNGYTF. CDR3 nucleotides: TGTGCCAGCAAGGGACAGGGAGGGAATGGCTACACCTTC.

V usage is TRBV19 and J usage is TRBJ1-4, with D perhaps matching TRBD1 (5 bases). Trimming shortened V by 3 bases and J by 6 bases, and 17 bases separated the two germline ends. The CDR3 covers 16 residues. The germline V gene has CDR1 LNHDA and CDR2 SQIVND (reference sequence). In DNA, the CDR3 is TGTGCCAGTAGTATGGATCAGGGAAAAGGAGATGAAAAACTGTTTTTT. It is translated as CASSMDQGKGDEKLFF.

J is TRBJ1-1 and V is TRBV29-1; 7 bases line up with TRBD1. V dropped 4 bases and J dropped 4; count of bases not matched to a gene: 6. The CDR3 length is 13 residues. The germline CDR1 and CDR2 sequences are SQVTM and ANQGSEA. The CDR3 is CSVVSRGATEAFF. The CDR3 bases are TGCAGCGTTGTATCCAGGGGGGCCACTGAAGCTTTCTTT.

CDR3 region: CASSLWWDSQPQHF. In DNA form, the CDR3 reads TGTGCCAGCAGCTTGTGGTGGGACAGCCAGCCCCAGCATTTT. The rearrangement links TRBV5-6 to TRBJ1-5; TRBD1 matches 7 bases. CDR1 is SGHDT, CDR2 YYEEEE, per germline. This CDR3 is built from 14 residues. V gave up 1 base and J gave up 7 bases; unmatched junction bases: 5.

Here the CDR3 DNA reads TGTGCCAGTAGTCCTGGAGGGGATGGCTACACCTTC. This gives the protein CASSPGGDGYTF. The chain recombines TRBV19 with TRBJ1-2, with D perhaps TRBD1 (5 bases). This CDR3 comprises 12 residues. Germline V gene sequence: CDR1 LNHDA, CDR2 SQIVND (reference sequence). Trimming cost V 5 bases and J 6 bases, with 10 bases left between them. Drawing the rest from reference TRBV19 and TRBJ1-2, the complete variable domain is DGGITQSPKYLFRKEGQNVTLSCEQNLNHDAMYWYRQDPGQGLRLIYYSQIVNDFQKGDIAEGYSVSREKKESFPLTVTSAQKNPTAFYLCASSPGGDGYTFGSGTRLTVV.